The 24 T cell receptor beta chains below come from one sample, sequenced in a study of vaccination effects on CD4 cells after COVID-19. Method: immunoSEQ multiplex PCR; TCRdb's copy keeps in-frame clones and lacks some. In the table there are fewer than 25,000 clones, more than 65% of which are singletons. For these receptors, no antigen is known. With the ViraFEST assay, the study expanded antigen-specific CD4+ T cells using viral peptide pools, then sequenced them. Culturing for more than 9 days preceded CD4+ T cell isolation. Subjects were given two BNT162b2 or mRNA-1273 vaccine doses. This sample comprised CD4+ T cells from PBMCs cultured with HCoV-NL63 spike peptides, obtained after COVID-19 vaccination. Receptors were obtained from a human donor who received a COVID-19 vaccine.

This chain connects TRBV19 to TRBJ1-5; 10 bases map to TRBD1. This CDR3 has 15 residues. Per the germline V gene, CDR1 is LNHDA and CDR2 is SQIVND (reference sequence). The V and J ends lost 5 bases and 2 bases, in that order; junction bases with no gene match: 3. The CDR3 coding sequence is TGTGCCAGTAGTGACAGGGGGCAGGGCAATCAGCCCCAGCATTTT. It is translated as CASSDRGQGNQPQHF.

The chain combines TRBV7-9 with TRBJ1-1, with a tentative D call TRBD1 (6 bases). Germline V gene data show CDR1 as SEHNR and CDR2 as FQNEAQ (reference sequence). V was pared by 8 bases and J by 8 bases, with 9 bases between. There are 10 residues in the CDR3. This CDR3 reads CASGGGEAFF. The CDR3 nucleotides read TGTGCCAGCGGAGGGGGGGAAGCTTTCTTT.

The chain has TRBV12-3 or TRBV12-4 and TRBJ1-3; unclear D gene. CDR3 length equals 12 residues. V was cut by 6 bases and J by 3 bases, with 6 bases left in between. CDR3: CASSSFGNTIYF. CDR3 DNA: TGTGCCAGCAGCTCGTTTGGAAACACCATATATTTT.

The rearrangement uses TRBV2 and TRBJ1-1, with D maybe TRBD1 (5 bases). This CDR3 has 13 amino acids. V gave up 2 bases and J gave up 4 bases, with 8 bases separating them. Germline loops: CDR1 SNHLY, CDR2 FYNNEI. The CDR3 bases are TGTGCCAGCAGTGAACAGGGAGTCACTGAAGCTTTCTTT. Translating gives CASSEQGVTEAFF.

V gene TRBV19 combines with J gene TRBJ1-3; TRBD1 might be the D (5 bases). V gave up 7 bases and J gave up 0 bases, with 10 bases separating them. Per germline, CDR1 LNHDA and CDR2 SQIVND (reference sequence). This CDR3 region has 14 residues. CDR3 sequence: CASTQGYSGNTIYF. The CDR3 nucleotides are TGTGCCAGTACCCAGGGATACTCTGGAAACACCATATATTTT.

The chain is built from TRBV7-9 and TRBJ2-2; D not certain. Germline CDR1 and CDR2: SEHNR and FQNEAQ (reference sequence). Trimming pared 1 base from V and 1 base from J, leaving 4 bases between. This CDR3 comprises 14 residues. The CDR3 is CASSLDLNTGELFF. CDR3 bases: TGTGCCAGCAGCTTAGATCTGAACACCGGGGAGCTGTTTTTT.

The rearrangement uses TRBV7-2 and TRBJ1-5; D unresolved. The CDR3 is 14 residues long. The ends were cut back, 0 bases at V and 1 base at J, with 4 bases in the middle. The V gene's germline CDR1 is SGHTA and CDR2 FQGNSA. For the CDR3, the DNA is TGTGCCAGCAGCTTAGCGAGGAGCAATCAGCCCCAGCATTTT. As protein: CASSLARSNQPQHF.

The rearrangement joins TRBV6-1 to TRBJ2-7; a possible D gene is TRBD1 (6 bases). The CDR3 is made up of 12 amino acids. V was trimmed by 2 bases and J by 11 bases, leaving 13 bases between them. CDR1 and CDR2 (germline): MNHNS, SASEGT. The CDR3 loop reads CASSESRGFEYF. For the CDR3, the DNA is TGTGCCAGCAGTGAATCTAGGGGGTTTGAGTACTTC.

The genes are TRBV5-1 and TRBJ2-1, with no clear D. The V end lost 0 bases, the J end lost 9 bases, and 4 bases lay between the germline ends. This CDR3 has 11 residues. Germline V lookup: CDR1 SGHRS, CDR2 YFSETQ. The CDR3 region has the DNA TGCGCCAGCAGCTTGGAATTTGAGCAGTTCTTC. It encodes CASSLEFEQFF. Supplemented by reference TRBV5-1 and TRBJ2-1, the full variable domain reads KAGVTQTPRYLIKTRGQQVTLSCSPISGHRSVSWYQQTPGQGLQFLFEYFSETQRNKGNFPGRFSGRQFSNSRSEMNVSTLELGDSALYLCASSLEFEQFFGPGTRLTVL.

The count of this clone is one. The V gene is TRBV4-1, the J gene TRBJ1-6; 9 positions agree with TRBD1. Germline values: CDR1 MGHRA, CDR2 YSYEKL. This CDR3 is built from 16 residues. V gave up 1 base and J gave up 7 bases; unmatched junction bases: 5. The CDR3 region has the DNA TGCGCCAGCAGCCAAGGGAACGGACAGGGGAATTCACCCCTCCACTTT. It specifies CASSQGNGQGNSPLHF.

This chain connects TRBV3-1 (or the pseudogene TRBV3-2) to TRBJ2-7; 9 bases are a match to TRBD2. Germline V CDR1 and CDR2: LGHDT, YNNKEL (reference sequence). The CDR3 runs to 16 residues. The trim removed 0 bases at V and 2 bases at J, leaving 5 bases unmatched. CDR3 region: CASSQDLLAGPYEQYF. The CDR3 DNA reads TGTGCCAGCAGCCAAGATCTCCTAGCGGGGCCCTACGAGCAGTACTTC.

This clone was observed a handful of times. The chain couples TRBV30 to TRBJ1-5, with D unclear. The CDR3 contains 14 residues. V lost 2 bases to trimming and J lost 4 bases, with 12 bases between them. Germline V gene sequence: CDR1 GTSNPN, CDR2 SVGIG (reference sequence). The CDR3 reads CAWSKVADNQPQHF. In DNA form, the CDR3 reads TGTGCCTGGAGTAAGGTGGCAGATAATCAGCCCCAGCATTTT.

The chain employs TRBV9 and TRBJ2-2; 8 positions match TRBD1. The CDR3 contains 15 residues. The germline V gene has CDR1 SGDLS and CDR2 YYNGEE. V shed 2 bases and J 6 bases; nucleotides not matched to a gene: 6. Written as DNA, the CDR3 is TGTGCCAGCAGCGTTCGGACAGGGAGTTCCGGGGAGCTGTTTTTT. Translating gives CASSVRTGSSGELFF.

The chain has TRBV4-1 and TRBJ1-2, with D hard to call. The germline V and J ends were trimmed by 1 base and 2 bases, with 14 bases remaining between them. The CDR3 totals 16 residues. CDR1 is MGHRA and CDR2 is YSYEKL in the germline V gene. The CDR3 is CASSQGLAAANYGYTF. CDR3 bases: TGCGCCAGCAGCCAAGGGTTAGCAGCCGCGAACTATGGCTACACCTTC.

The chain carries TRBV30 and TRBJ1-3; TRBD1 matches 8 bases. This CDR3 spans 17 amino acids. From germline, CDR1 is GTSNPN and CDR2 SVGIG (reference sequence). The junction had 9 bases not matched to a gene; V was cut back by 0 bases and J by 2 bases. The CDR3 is CAWSVLNGRGPGNTIYF. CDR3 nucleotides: TGTGCCTGGAGTGTACTGAATGGCAGGGGGCCTGGAAACACCATATATTTT.

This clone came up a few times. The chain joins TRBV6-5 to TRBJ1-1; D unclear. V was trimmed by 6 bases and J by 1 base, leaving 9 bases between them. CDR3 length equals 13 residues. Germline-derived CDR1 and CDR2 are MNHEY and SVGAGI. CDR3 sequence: CASSLQRNTEAFF. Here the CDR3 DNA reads TGTGCCAGCAGCTTACAGAGGAACACTGAAGCTTTCTTT.

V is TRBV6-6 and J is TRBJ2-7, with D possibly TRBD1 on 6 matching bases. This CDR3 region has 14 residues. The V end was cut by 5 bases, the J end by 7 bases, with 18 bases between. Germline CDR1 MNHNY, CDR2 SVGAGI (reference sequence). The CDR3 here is CASSETGNLREQYF. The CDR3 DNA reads TGTGCCAGCAGTGAGACAGGTAACCTACGAGAGCAGTACTTC.

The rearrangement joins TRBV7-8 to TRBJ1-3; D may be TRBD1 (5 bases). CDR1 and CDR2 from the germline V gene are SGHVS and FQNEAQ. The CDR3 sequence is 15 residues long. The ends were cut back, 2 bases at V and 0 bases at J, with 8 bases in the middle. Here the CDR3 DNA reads TGTGCCAGCAGCTTATCCAGGGTCTCTGGAAACACCATATATTTT. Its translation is CASSLSRVSGNTIYF.

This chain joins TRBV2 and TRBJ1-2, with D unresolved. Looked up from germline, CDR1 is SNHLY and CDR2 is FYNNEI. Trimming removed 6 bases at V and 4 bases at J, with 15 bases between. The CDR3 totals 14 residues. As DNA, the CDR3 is TGTGCCAGCAGGCCAACGGACGGTTTCTATGGCTACACCTTC. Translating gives CASRPTDGFYGYTF.

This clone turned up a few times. The CDR3 DNA sequence: TGTGCAAGTCGCTTTCAGGGATCACCCCTCCACTTT. It translates to CASRFQGSPLHF. The chain recombines TRBV12-2 with TRBJ1-6; TRBD1 is taken as the D call from the table, unchecked against the DNA. TRBV12-2 is annotated as a pseudogene. This CDR3 comprises 12 residues.

The CDR3, as DNA: TGTGCCAGCAGTGAAGCTAGGAGAAACACCGGGGAGCTGTTTTTT. This translates into CASSEARRNTGELFF. The gene calls are TRBV2 and TRBJ2-2; no clear D gene. The germline V and J ends were trimmed by 0 bases and 2 bases, with 7 bases remaining between them. The CDR3 runs 15 residues. CDR1 and CDR2 (germline): SNHLY, FYNNEI.

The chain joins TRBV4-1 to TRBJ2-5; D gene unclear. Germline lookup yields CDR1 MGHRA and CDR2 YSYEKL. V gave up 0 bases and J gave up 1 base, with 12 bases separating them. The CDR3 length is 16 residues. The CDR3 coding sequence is TGCGCCAGCAGCCAAGATCTTCAACGGTTCCAAGAGACCCAGTACTTC. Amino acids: CASSQDLQRFQETQYF.

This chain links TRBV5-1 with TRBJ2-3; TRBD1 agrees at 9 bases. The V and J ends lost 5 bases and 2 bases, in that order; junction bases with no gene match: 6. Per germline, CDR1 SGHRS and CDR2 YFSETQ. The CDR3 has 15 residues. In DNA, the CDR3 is TGCGCCAGCAGTCGACAGGGGGTCGACACAGATACGCAGTATTTT. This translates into CASSRQGVDTDTQYF.

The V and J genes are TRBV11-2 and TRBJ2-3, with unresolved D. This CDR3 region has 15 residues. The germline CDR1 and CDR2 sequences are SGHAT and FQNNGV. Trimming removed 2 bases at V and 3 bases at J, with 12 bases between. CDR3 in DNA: TGTGCCAGCAGCTTATCTAGGATGCCGACAGATACGCAGTATTTT. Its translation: CASSLSRMPTDTQYF. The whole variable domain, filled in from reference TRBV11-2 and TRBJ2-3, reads EAGVAQSPRYKIIEKRQSVAFWCNPISGHATLYWYQQILGQGPKLLIQFQNNGVVDDSQLPKDRFSAERLKGVDSTLKIQPAKLEDSAVYLCASSLSRMPTDTQYFGPGTRLTVL.